This T cell receptor beta chain came from a study of Ad26.COV2.S vaccination and SARS-CoV-2 variants. Study summary: Participants got Ad26.COV2.S intramuscularly, once or twice 56 days apart.

The table came from immunoSEQ multiplex PCR; TCRdb's copy has only in-frame clones and leaves some out. The sample yields hundreds of thousands of clones, 75% to 90% seen once. Treatment of the sample: roughly 20 received Ad26.COV2.S at low or high dose, single or two shots; roughly 5 received placebo; per-sample allocation not given. The samples were gathered on day 63 after the first injection of vaccine or placebo. The sequence came from a person aged 18-65 years who received the Ad26.COV2.S COVID-19 vaccine or a placebo. This specimen consisted of peripheral blood, obtained in a trial of Ad26.COV2.S vaccine versus placebo.

CDR3 coding DNA: TGTGCCAGCAGGTCTGGGCAGGGAGGCAATCAGCCCCAGCATTTT. Its protein product is CASRSGQGGNQPQHF. The chain employs TRBV28 and TRBJ1-5, with D maybe TRBD1 (5 bases). V was cut by 6 bases and J by 2 bases, with 14 bases left in between. The CDR3 length is 15 residues. Germline V lookup: CDR1 MDHEN, CDR2 SYDVKM.